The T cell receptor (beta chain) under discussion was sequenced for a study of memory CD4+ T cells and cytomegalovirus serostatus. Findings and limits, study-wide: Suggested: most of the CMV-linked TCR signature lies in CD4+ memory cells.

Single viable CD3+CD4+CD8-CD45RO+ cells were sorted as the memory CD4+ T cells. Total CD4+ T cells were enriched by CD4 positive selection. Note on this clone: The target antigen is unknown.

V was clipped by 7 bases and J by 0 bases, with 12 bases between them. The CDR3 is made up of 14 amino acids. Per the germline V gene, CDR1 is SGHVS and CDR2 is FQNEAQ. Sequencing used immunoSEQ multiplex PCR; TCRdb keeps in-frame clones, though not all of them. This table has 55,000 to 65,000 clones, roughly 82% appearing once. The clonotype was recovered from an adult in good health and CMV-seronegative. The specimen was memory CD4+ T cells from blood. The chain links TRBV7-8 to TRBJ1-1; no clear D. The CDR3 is CASKGQNMNTEAFF. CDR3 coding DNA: TGTGCCAGCAAGGGTCAGAACATGAACACTGAAGCTTTCTTT.